This TCR beta chain was identified during a study of blood T cell repertoires in COVID-19. Produced via immunoSEQ multiplex PCR; TCRdb's table is partial and in-frame only. The data hold about 250,000 clones, with approximately 85% observed a single time. Ages ranged from about 18 to 89 years, with residence in 20 to 30 US areas. Per the germline V gene, CDR1 is GTSNPN and CDR2 is SVGIG (reference sequence). The CDR3 has 12 amino acids. Trimming took off 5 bases at V and 4 bases at J, with 9 bases between the two ends. The chain combines TRBV30 with TRBJ1-5; D unresolved. Sequencing was carried out using PBMCs or T cells enriched from blood (not recorded which). This clonotype originated in a woman between 50 and 59 years old with acute COVID-19. The CDR3 bases are TGTGCCTGGGGGCAGTCAAATCAGCCCCAGCATTTT. It encodes CAWGQSNQPQHF.